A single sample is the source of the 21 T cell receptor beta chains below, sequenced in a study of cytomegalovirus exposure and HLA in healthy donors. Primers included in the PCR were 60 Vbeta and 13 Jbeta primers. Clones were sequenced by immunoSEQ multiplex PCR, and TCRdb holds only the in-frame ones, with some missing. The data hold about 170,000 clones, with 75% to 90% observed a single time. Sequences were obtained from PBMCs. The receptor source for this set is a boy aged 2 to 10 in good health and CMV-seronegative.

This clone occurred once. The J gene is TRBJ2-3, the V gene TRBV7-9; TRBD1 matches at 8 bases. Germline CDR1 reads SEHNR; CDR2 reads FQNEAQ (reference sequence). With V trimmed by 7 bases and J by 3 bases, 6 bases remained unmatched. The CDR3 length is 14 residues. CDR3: CASKRTGLTDTQYF. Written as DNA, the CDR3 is TGTGCCAGCAAAAGGACAGGGCTAACAGATACGCAGTATTTT.

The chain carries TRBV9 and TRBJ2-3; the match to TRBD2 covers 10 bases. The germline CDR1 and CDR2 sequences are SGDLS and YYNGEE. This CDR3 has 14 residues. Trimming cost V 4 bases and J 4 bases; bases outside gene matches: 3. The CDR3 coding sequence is TGTGCCAGCAGCCCCGGGACTAGCGCAGATACGCAGTATTTT. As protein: CASSPGTSADTQYF.

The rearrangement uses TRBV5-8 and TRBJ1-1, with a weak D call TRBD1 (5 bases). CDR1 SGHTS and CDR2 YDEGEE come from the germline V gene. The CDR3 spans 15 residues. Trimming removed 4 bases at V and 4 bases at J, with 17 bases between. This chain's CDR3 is CASSPARSGGTEAFF. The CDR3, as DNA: TGTGCCAGCAGCCCCGCCCGGTCCGGGGGCACTGAAGCTTTCTTT.

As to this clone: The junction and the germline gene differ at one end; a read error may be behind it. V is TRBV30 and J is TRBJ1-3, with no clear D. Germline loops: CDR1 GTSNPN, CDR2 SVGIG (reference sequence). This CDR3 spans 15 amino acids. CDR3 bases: TGTGCCTGGAGTGTACGCGGGCAAATTGGAAACACCGTATATTTT. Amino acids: CAWSVRGQIGNTVYF.

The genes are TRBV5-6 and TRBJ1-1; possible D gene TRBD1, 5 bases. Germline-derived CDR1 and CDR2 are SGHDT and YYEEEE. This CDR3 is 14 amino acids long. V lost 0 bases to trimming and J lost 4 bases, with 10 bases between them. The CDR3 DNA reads TGTGCCAGCAGCTTGGGCTACGGGGGCACTGAAGCTTTCTTT. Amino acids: CASSLGYGGTEAFF.

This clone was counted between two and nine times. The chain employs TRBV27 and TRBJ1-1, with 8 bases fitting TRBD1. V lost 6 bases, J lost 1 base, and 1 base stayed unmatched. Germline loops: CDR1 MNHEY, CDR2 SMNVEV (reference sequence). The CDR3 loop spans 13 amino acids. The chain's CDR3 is CASSQGANTEAFF. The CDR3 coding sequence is TGTGCCAGCAGCCAGGGGGCGAACACTGAAGCTTTCTTT.

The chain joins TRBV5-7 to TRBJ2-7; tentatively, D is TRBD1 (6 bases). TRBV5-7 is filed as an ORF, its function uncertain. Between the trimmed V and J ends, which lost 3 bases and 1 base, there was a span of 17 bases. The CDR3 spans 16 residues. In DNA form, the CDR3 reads TGTGCCAGCAGCTCTTACCCGGACAGCCTTTCCTACGAGCAGTACGTC. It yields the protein CASSSYPDSLSYEQYV.

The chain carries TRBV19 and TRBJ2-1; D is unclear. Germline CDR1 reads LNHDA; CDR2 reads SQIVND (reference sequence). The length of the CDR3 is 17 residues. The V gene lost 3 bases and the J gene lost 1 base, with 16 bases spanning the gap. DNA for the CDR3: TGTGCCAGTAGTATTAGATTGGGTTGGCGGTCCTACAATGAGCAGTTCTTC. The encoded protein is CASSIRLGWRSYNEQFF.

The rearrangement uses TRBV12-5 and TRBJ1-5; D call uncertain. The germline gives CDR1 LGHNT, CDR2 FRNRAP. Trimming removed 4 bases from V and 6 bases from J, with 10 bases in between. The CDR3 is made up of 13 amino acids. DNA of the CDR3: TGTGCTAGTGGTTCCACCCCGGGTCAGCCCCAGCATTTT. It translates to CASGSTPGQPQHF.

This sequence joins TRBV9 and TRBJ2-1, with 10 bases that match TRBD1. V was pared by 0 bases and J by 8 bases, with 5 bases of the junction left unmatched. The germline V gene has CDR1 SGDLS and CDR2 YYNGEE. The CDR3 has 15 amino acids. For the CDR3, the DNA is TGTGCCAGCAGCGTAGGACAGGGGGCTTTAGATGAGCAGTTCTTC. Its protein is CASSVGQGALDEQFF.

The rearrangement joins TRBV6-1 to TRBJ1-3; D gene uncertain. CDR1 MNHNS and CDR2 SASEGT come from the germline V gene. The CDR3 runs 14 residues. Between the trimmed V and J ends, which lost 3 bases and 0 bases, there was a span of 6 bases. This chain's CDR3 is CASSDGGSGNTIYF. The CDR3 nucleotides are TGTGCCAGCAGTGATGGCGGCTCTGGAAACACCATATATTTT.

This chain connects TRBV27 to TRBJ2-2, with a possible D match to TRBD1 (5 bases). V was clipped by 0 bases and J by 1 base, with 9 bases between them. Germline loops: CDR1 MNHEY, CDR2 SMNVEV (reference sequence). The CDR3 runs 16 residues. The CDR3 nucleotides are TGTGCCAGCAGTTTATCTTTCAGGGTGAACACCGGGGAGCTGTTTTTT. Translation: CASSLSFRVNTGELFF.

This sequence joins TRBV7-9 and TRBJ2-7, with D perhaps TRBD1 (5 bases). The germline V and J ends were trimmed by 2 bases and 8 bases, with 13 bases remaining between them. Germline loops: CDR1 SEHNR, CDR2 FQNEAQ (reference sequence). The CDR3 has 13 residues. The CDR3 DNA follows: TGTGCCAGCAGCTTACCGACAGCGTTAAAGCAGTACTTC. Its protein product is CASSLPTALKQYF. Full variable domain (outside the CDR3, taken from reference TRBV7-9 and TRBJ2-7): DTGVSQNPRHKITKRGQNVTFRCDPISEHNRLYWYRQTLGQGPEFLTYFQNEAQLEKSRLLSDRFSAERPKGSFSTLEIQRTEQGDSAMYLCASSLPTALKQYFGPGTRLTVT.

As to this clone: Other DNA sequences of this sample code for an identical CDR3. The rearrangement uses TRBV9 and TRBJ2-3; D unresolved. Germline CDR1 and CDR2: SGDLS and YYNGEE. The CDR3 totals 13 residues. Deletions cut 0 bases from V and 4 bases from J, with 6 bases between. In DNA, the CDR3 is TGTGCCAGCAGCGTAGGAGGAGCAGATACGCAGTATTTT. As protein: CASSVGGADTQYF.

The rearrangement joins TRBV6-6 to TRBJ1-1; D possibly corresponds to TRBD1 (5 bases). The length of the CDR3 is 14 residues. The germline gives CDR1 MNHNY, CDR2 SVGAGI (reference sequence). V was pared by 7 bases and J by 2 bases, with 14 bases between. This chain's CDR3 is CASIRDSTNTEAFF. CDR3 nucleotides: TGTGCCAGCATTAGAGACAGCACCAACACTGAAGCTTTCTTT.

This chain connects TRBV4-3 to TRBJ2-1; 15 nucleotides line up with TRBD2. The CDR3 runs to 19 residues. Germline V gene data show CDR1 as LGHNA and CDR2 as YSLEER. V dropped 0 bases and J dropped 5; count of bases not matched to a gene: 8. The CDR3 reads CASSQDLGLAGGRNNEQFF. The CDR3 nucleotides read TGCGCCAGCAGCCAAGATCTTGGACTAGCGGGAGGGCGCAACAATGAGCAGTTCTTC.

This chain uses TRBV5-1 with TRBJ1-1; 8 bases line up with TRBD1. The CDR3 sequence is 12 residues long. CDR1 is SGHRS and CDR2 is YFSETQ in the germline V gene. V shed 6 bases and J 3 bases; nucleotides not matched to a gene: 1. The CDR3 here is CASMDRDTEAFF. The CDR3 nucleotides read TGCGCCAGCATGGACAGGGACACTGAAGCTTTCTTT.

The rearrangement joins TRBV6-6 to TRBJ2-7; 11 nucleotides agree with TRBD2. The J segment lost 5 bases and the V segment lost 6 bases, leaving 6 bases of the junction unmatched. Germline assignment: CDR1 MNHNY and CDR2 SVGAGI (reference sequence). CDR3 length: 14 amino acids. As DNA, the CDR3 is TGTGCCAGCAGCTCCGGGACTAGCGGCCACGAGCAGTACTTC. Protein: CASSSGTSGHEQYF.

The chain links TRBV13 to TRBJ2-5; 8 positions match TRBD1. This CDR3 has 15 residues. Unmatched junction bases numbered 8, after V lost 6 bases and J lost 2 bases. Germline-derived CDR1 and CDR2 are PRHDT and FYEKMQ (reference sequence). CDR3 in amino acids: CASRRTDRDQETQYF. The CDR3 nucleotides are TGTGCCAGCAGGCGAACGGACAGGGATCAAGAGACCCAGTACTTC.

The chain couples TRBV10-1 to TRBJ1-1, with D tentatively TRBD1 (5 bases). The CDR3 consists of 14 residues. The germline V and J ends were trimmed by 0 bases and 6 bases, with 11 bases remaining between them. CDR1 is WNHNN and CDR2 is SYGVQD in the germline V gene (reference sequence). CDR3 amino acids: CASSESLKGAEAFF. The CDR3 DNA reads TGCGCCAGCAGTGAGTCGTTAAAAGGGGCTGAAGCTTTCTTT.

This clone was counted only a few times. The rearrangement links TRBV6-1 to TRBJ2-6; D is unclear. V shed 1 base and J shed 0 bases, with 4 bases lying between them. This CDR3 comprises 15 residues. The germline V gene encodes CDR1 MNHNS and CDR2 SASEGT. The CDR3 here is CASSEVSSGANVLTF. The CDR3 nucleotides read TGTGCCAGCAGTGAAGTGAGCTCTGGGGCCAACGTCCTGACTTTC.